What follows are 12 T cell receptor beta chains derived from one specimen sequenced in a study of T and B cells in COVID-19 patients (dated by TCRdb to 2020 to 2021). Sequencing used an Illumina MiSeq. Multiplex PCR with BIOMED2 TRB-A/B primer pools was used to amplify TRB rearrangements. TCRdb trimmed public reads at Q25 via fastp, called clones via MiXCR and kept in-frame beta chains. For every CDR3 protein sequence, its rows merge into one entry that carries the most common genes and DNA. Here the sample has roughly 1,200 distinct CDR3 sequences; roughly 29% occur a single time. The ten largest clones represent around 24% of the sample. TRB repertoires were amplified from approximately 250-500 ng of genomic DNA extracted from blood. Sequencing input: blood. The receptors come from a human donor with active COVID-19.

This clonotype is large by share. This chain joins TRBV27 and TRBJ2-7; D gene unclear. Deletions cut 2 bases from V and 2 bases from J, with 10 bases between. The germline CDR1 and CDR2 sequences are MNHEY and SMNVEV (reference sequence). This CDR3 region has 14 residues. The CDR3 DNA reads as TGTGCCAGCAGTTTAATAGGGCAGCCCTACGAGCAGTACTTC. Translation gives CASSLIGQPYEQYF.

The chain employs TRBV7-2 and TRBJ2-7; 11 bases align to TRBD2. The length of the CDR3 is 15 residues. Germline lookup yields CDR1 SGHTA and CDR2 FQGNSA. The V and J ends lost 0 bases and 3 bases, in that order; junction bases with no gene match: 1. In DNA, the CDR3 is TGTGCCAGCAGCTTAGCAGGGACTAGCGGCTACGAGCAGTACTTC. Its protein product is CASSLAGTSGYEQYF. Variable domain in full (rest from reference TRBV7-2 and TRBJ2-7): GAGVSQSPSNKVTEKGKDVELRCDPISGHTALYWYRQSLGQGLEFLIYFQGNSAPDKSGLPSDRFSAERTGGSVSTLTIQRTQQEDSAVYLCASSLAGTSGYEQYFGPGTRLTVT.

This clonotype qualifies as medium-sized. The chain joins TRBV7-9 to TRBJ1-1; D may be TRBD1 (6 bases). The germline V gene encodes CDR1 SEHNR and CDR2 FQNEAQ (reference sequence). V lost 4 bases and J 1 base, leaving 7 bases between the germline ends. The CDR3 has 13 amino acids. CDR3 sequence (DNA): TGTGCCAGCAGCTCACAGGGGAACACTGAAGCTTTCTTT. Its protein product is CASSSQGNTEAFF.

This clonotype came up once. This chain links TRBV4-2 with TRBJ2-1; 8 nucleotides align to TRBD2. Germline-derived CDR1 and CDR2 are LGHNA and YNFKEQ. Trimming took 1 base from V and 6 from J; bases not matched to a gene: 11. The CDR3 is made up of 17 amino acids. CDR3 sequence (DNA): TGTGCCAGCAGCCAAGGTGACCCAGCGGGGGTCTTCAATGAGCAGTTCTTC. Protein product: CASSQGDPAGVFNEQFF.

By its share, this clonotype is medium-sized. The chain has TRBV6-4 and TRBJ2-2, with D perhaps being TRBD1 or TRBD2 (5 bases each). Germline V lookup: CDR1 MRHNA, CDR2 SNTAGT. CDR3 length equals 15 residues. V was cut by 6 bases and J by 0 bases, with 11 bases left in between. The DNA for the CDR3 is TGTGCCAGCAGCCGGGACCTTGCGAACACCGGGGAGCTGTTTTTT. Its translation is CASSRDLANTGELFF.

This clonotype counts as large. Here the CDR3 DNA reads TGTGCCAGTTCAAGACGAGATACGCAGTATTTT. Protein product: CASSRRDTQYF. The genes are TRBV6-6 and TRBJ2-3; D is unresolved. With 9 bases removed from V and 5 bases from J, the gap between germline ends came to 9 bases. CDR3 length: 11 amino acids. The germline gives CDR1 MNHNY, CDR2 SVGAGI (reference sequence).

By share, this clonotype counts as medium-sized. The rearrangement links TRBV19 to TRBJ1-1, with 7 bases lining up with TRBD1. CDR3 length: 12 amino acids. Germline CDR1 and CDR2: LNHDA and SQIVND (reference sequence). With V trimmed by 6 bases and J by 5 bases, 3 bases remained unmatched. The CDR3 sequence: CASSKDRTEAFF. CDR3 nucleotides: TGTGCCAGTAGCAAGGACAGGACTGAAGCTTTCTTT.

This clonotype is large within its sample. The V call is TRBV29-1, the J call TRBJ2-1; D gene uncertain. The CDR3 spans 12 residues. Germline lookup yields CDR1 SQVTM and CDR2 ANQGSEA. V lost 0 bases and J 9 bases, leaving 9 bases between the germline ends. The CDR3 coding sequence is TGCAGCGTTGAAGATCTTGGCAGTGAGCAGTTCTTC. Encoded protein: CSVEDLGSEQFF.

This clonotype was recorded a few times. The chain links TRBV5-1 to TRBJ2-7, with D perhaps matching TRBD2 (6 bases). Trimming took off 0 bases at V and 4 bases at J, with 14 bases between the two ends. The CDR3 extends over 15 amino acids. The germline V gene has CDR1 SGHRS and CDR2 YFSETQ. The CDR3 loop reads CASSLEGRGRYEQYF. For the CDR3, the DNA is TGCGCCAGCAGCTTGGAAGGGCGGGGAAGATACGAGCAGTACTTC.

This chain links TRBV7-3 with TRBJ2-5; 14 bases map to TRBD2. This CDR3 is 17 amino acids long. Germline V gives CDR1 SGHTA, CDR2 FQGTGA. V dropped 5 bases and J dropped 11; count of bases not matched to a gene: 16. The CDR3 nucleotides are TGTGCCAGCAGCCCAGGGACTAGCGGGGGCCGCACAGATACGCAGTACTTC. Translated: CASSPGTSGGRTDTQYF. Together with reference TRBV7-3 and TRBJ2-5, the CDR3 gives the full variable domain: GAGVSQTPSNKVTEKGKYVELRCDPISGHTALYWYRQSLGQGPEFLIYFQGTGAADDSGLPNDRFFAVRPEGSVSTLKIQRTERGDSAVYLCASSPGTSGGRTDTQYFGPGTRLLVL.

In its sample, this clonotype ranks as medium-sized. The chain is built from TRBV7-9 and TRBJ2-7; 12 positions agree with TRBD2. This CDR3 is built from 17 residues. J was trimmed by 0 bases and V by 4 bases; bases with no gene match: 7. The V gene's germline CDR1 is SEHNR and CDR2 FQNEAQ (reference sequence). CDR3 sequence (DNA): TGTGCCAGCAGCTCCGGAGGACTAGCGGGGAGCTCCTACGAGCAGTACTTC. Translation: CASSSGGLAGSSYEQYF.

This clonotype qualifies as medium-sized. This chain joins TRBV6-6 and TRBJ2-3, with TRBD1 matching 7 bases. This CDR3 region has 15 residues. With 7 bases clipped from V and 0 bases from J, the junction kept 7 bases outside the gene matches. Germline-derived CDR1 and CDR2 are MNHNY and SVGAGI (reference sequence). Here the CDR3 DNA reads TGTGCCAGCACACGTGGGACAGCGAGCACAGATACGCAGTATTTT. Translation gives CASTRGTASTDTQYF.